The 13 T cell receptor beta chains below all came from one sample that was sequenced in a study of CD8 T cells in Susac syndrome. Reverse transcription used roughly 0.45 to 1 ug RNA and random hexamers. TCRdb re-called the immunoSEQ multiplex PCR reads through MiXCR, storing one row per CDR3 protein. The sample lists approximately 160,000 distinct CDR3 sequences; about 90% were seen once. Material for sequencing was CD4+ T cells from PBMCs. Receptor source: a human donor in good health.

This chain uses TRBV6-6 with TRBJ1-1; possibly TRBD1 for D (5 bases). Germline V CDR1 and CDR2: MNHNY, SVGAGI (reference sequence). The CDR3 is 13 amino acids. Trimming removed 2 bases from V and 6 bases from J, with 10 bases in between. Written as DNA, the CDR3 is TGTGCCAGCAGTTACATTACGGGACCTGAAGCTTTCTTT. Protein: CASSYITGPEAFF.

This chain joins TRBV12-5 and TRBJ2-3; D might be TRBD2 (6 bases). The V gene's germline CDR1 is LGHNT and CDR2 FRNRAP. This CDR3 region has 16 residues. V was trimmed by 5 bases and J by 3 bases, leaving 18 bases between them. The CDR3 protein is CASGPGEAGGTDTQYF. For the CDR3, the DNA is TGTGCTAGTGGTCCCGGGGAGGCCGGGGGAACAGATACGCAGTATTTT.

The chain links TRBV10-3 to TRBJ2-5, with TRBD1 as a possible D gene (7 bases). The germline CDR1 and CDR2 sequences are ENHRY and SYGVKD. CDR3 length equals 15 residues. V was cut by 10 bases and J by 0 bases, with 18 bases left in between. CDR3 sequence reads: CATNPSGGYQETQYF. In DNA form, the CDR3 reads TGTGCCACAAACCCCTCAGGGGGGTACCAAGAGACCCAGTACTTC.

The chain joins TRBV6-1 to TRBJ2-2, with 8 bases matching TRBD2. The length of the CDR3 is 16 residues. After removal of 6 bases from V and 5 bases from J, the junction contained 11 bases not matched to a gene. The germline CDR1 and CDR2 sequences are MNHNS and SASEGT. The CDR3 sequence: CASRPLSGRRTGELFF. The CDR3 nucleotides are TGTGCCAGCAGACCCCTAAGCGGGAGAAGAACCGGGGAGCTGTTTTTT.

J is TRBJ2-1 and V is TRBV5-6; D may be TRBD2 (5 bases). The V and J ends lost 2 bases and 4 bases respectively, with 7 bases between them. The germline gives CDR1 SGHDT, CDR2 YYEEEE. This CDR3 is 13 amino acids long. The CDR3 bases are TGTGCCAGCAGCTTTGGACTTTACAATGAGCAGTTCTTC. It yields the protein CASSFGLYNEQFF.

V usage is TRBV7-8 and J usage is TRBJ1-4; D call uncertain. V was pared by 2 bases and J by 6 bases, with 16 bases between. Germline V lookup: CDR1 SGHVS, CDR2 FQNEAQ. The CDR3 is 16 amino acids. CDR3 nucleotides: TGTGCCAGCAGCTTATGGGCGATGGCGATTGATGAAAAACTGTTTTTT. Translating gives CASSLWAMAIDEKLFF.

The V call is TRBV2, the J call TRBJ2-2, with D possibly matching TRBD2 (6 bases). With 7 bases removed from V and 3 bases from J, the gap between germline ends came to 15 bases. This CDR3 spans 15 amino acids. Germline CDR1 reads SNHLY; CDR2 reads FYNNEI. The CDR3 loop reads CASTPLGGDTGELFF. As DNA, the CDR3 is TGTGCCAGCACCCCTTTGGGGGGTGACACCGGGGAGCTGTTTTTT.

The chain recombines TRBV20-1 with TRBJ1-2, with D possibly matching TRBD1 (5 bases). CDR1 is DFQATT, CDR2 SNEGSKA, per germline (reference sequence). This CDR3 has 13 amino acids. V lost 1 base and J 4 bases, leaving 10 bases between the germline ends. The CDR3, as DNA: TGCAGTGCTAGAGGGGGCGAGGTCTATGGCTACACCTTC. Protein: CSARGGEVYGYTF.

The gene calls are TRBV6-5 and TRBJ2-1, with D possibly called TRBD1 or TRBD2 (5 bases each). The CDR3 sequence is 13 residues long. Germline assignment: CDR1 MNHEY and CDR2 SVGAGI. Trimming took 4 bases from V and 7 from J, leaving 11 bases between them. The CDR3: CASSFEGMNEQFF. Written as DNA, the CDR3 is TGTGCCAGCAGTTTCGAGGGGATGAATGAGCAGTTCTTC.

V gene TRBV27 combines with J gene TRBJ1-5; TRBD1 matches at 11 bases. The V gene end was trimmed by 8 bases and the J gene end by 0 bases; junction bases not matched to a gene: 6. CDR1 and CDR2 (germline): MNHEY, SMNVEV (reference sequence). CDR3 length: 16 amino acids. The CDR3: CASQDRGLHSNQPQHF. The CDR3 DNA reads as TGTGCCAGCCAGGACAGGGGGCTTCATAGCAATCAGCCCCAGCATTTT.

This chain joins TRBV7-2 and TRBJ2-1; D is ambiguous. V lost 4 bases and J 0 bases, leaving 10 bases between the germline ends. The germline V gene encodes CDR1 SGHTA and CDR2 FQGNSA. There are 15 residues in the CDR3. The CDR3 spells CASSSDVSSYNEQFF. CDR3 nucleotides: TGTGCCAGCAGCTCTGACGTCAGCTCCTACAATGAGCAGTTCTTC.

This chain joins TRBV7-9 and TRBJ1-1; no firm D call. From germline, CDR1 is SEHNR and CDR2 FQNEAQ (reference sequence). This CDR3 has 13 amino acids. V was clipped by 6 bases and J by 1 base, with 9 bases between them. CDR3 sequence: CASRPRKNTEAFF. CDR3 in DNA: TGTGCCAGCAGACCCCGGAAGAACACTGAAGCTTTCTTT.

The chain uses TRBV28 and TRBJ2-7, with a possible D match to TRBD2 (7 bases). Germline assignment: CDR1 MDHEN and CDR2 SYDVKM. This CDR3 is built from 13 residues. V gave up 8 bases and J gave up 3 bases, with 14 bases separating them. This CDR3 is CASGGGRSYEQYF. In nucleotides, the CDR3 is TGTGCCAGCGGGGGGGGCCGCAGCTACGAGCAGTACTTC.